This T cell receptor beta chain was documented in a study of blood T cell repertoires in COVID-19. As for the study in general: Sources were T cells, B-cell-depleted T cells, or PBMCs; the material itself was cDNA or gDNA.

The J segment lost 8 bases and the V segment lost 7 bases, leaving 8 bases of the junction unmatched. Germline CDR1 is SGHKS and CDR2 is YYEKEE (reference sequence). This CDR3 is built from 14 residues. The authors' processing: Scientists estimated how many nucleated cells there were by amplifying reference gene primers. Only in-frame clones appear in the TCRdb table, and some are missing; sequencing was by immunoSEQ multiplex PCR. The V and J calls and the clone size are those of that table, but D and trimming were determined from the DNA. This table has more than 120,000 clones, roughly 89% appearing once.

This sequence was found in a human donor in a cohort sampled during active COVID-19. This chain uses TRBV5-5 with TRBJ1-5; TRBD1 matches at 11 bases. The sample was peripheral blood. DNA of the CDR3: TGTGCCAGCTCTCGGGACAGGGGGTTTGAGCCCCAGCATTTT. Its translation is CASSRDRGFEPQHF. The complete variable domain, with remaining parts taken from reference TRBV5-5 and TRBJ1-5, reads DAGVTQSPTHLIKTRGQQVTLRCSPISGHKSVSWYQQVLGQGPQFIFQYYEKEERGRGNFPDRFSARQFPNYSSELNVNALLLGDSALYLCASSRDRGFEPQHFGDGTRLSIL.